This TCR beta chain was sequenced during a study of blood T cells in healthy people across ages. At the level of the study: Template switching recovered approximately one barcoded beta molecule for every two T cells.

No fewer than 7 million PBMCs went into each sample. Per sample, at least 5 micrograms of total RNA were extracted. V lost 0 bases and J lost 4, with 10 bases in between. The germline gives CDR1 MNHEY, CDR2 SMNVEV (reference sequence). The CDR3 has 14 amino acids. Primed by a sample-barcoded 5' primer and a J-beta primer mix, a second PCR proceeded for about 6 to 12 cycles. A tag from a template-switch adaptor with 12 random nucleotides marked each cDNA molecule. MiXCR, applied by TCRdb to the 5' RACE reads, yields one record per CDR3 protein. The sample has some 1.5 million distinct CDR3 sequences; approximately 43% are singletons. This clonotype has only a few counts.

The chain uses TRBV27 and TRBJ2-7; unclear D gene. Sequenced input: blood. The TCR sequence derives from a woman younger than 30 in good health. The CDR3 DNA follows: TGTGCCAGCAGTTTATCGGTCTACGGGTACGAGCAGTACTTC. It translates to CASSLSVYGYEQYF.